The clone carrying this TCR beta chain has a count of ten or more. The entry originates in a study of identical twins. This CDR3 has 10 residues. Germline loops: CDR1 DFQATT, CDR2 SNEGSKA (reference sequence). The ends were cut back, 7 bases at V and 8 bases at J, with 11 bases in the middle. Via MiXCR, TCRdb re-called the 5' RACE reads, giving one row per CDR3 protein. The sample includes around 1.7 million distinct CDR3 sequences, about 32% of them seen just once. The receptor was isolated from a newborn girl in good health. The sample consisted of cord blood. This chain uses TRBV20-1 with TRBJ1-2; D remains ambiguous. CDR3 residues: CSEGDGGYTF. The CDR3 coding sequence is TGCAGTGAGGGAGACGGGGGCTACACCTTC.